The sequence of this T cell receptor beta chain was determined in a study of T-cell reconstitution after alpha-beta-depleted transplantation in children. Unique molecular identifiers were built into the TCRbeta library. TCRdb itself ran the PCR reads through MiXCR, one entry per CDR3 protein. Found here are approximately 980,000 distinct CDR3 sequences, about 29% of them singletons; the top ten hold over 25%. This specimen consisted of PBMCs, mostly from graft donor cells, obtained 360 days after TCRalphabeta/CD19-depleted stem cell transplant. This TCR came from a boy in the first two years of life who had a stem cell transplant for SCID, so the T cells may come from the graft donor.

This CDR3 reads CSVEGFRDRDSYEQYF. The DNA of the CDR3 is TGCAGCGTTGAAGGTTTCCGGGACAGGGACTCCTACGAGCAGTACTTC. J is TRBJ2-7 and V is TRBV29-1; 9 bases map to TRBD1. The CDR3 is 16 amino acids. V dropped 1 base and J dropped 0; count of bases not matched to a gene: 7. Germline V gene lookup returns CDR1 SQVTM and CDR2 ANQGSEA.